These 16 T cell receptor beta chains came from one sample sequenced in a study of shared clonotypes between healthy human individuals. Method: immunoSEQ multiplex PCR; TCRdb's copy keeps in-frame clones and lacks some. The table includes approximately 2,300,000 clones, about 90% detected once. Input material: naive CD4+ T cells from PBMCs. The subset was: CD45RA+ positively selected. Receptor source: a man younger than 30 in good health. Some clones in this sample may be carry-over from other donors' samples.

This clone occurred once. Different DNA sequences within this sample yield the same CDR3. The J gene is TRBJ2-2, the V gene TRBV5-1, with D unresolved. The CDR3 has 15 residues. In germline, CDR1 is SGHRS, CDR2 YFSETQ. Trimming removed 0 bases at V and 2 bases at J, with 8 bases between. CDR3 region: CASSLEGINTGELFF. In DNA form, the CDR3 reads TGCGCCAGCAGCTTGGAAGGGATTAACACCGGGGAGCTGTTTTTT.

The CDR3 is CAWTTGGAGANVLTF. CDR3 DNA sequence: TGTGCCTGGACAACAGGAGGGGCTGGGGCCAACGTCCTGACTTTC. The V call is TRBV30, the J call TRBJ2-6; maybe TRBD2 (6 bases). The CDR3 contains 15 residues. V lost 4 bases, J lost 2 bases, and 12 bases lay in between. CDR1 is GTSNPN, CDR2 SVGIG, per germline (reference sequence).

A remark on this clone: Other DNA sequences from this sample encode an identical CDR3 as well. The chain combines TRBV12-5 with TRBJ2-3; unclear D gene. Trimming shortened V by 5 bases and J by 0 bases, and 0 bases separated the two germline ends. The CDR3 consists of 11 residues. CDR1 and CDR2 from the germline V gene are LGHNT and FRNRAP. The CDR3 spells CASGSTDTQYF. CDR3 bases: TGTGCTAGTGGTAGCACAGATACGCAGTATTTT.

The chain links TRBV6-5 to TRBJ2-1; 7 nucleotides agree with TRBD2. Trimming cost V 7 bases and J 9 bases; bases outside gene matches: 9. This CDR3 contains 13 residues. Germline CDR1 reads MNHEY; CDR2 reads SVGAGI. CDR3: CASTYGWGGEQFF. The CDR3 DNA reads as TGTGCCAGCACCTACGGGTGGGGGGGTGAGCAGTTCTTC.

This clone has just one count. V is TRBV6-6 and J is TRBJ1-6; D possibly corresponds to TRBD1 (5 bases). This CDR3 has 12 amino acids. Germline loops: CDR1 MNHNY, CDR2 SVGAGI (reference sequence). V was shortened by 3 bases and J by 10 bases, with 7 bases between the two germline ends. The CDR3 nucleotides read TGTGCCAGCAGTTATCAGGGCTCACCCCTCCACTTT. Encoded protein: CASSYQGSPLHF.

This rearrangement joins TRBV28 to TRBJ1-4; perhaps TRBD1 as D (6 bases). Trimming cost V 2 bases and J 6 bases, with 13 bases left between them. Germline assignment: CDR1 MDHEN and CDR2 SYDVKM. This CDR3 spans 15 amino acids. The CDR3: CASSLIWGRDEKLFF. CDR3 bases: TGTGCCAGCAGTTTAATTTGGGGGCGTGATGAAAAACTGTTTTTT.

V usage is TRBV5-6 and J usage is TRBJ2-7, with 13 nucleotides matching TRBD2. V shed 4 bases, J shed 6 bases, and the junction held 7 bases outside the gene matches. The CDR3 spans 15 residues. Germline values: CDR1 SGHDT, CDR2 YYEEEE. CDR3 residues: CASSRGLAGALEQYF. The CDR3 DNA reads TGTGCCAGCAGCCGAGGACTAGCGGGAGCCCTCGAGCAGTACTTC.

This clone has a single count. The sample holds other DNA sequences that translate to the same CDR3. The gene calls are TRBV7-2 and TRBJ2-3; the D gene is possibly TRBD1 (6 bases). Germline assignment: CDR1 SGHTA and CDR2 FQGNSA. The CDR3 runs to 16 residues. The V end lost 1 base, the J end lost 0 bases, and 11 bases lay between the germline ends. In DNA form, the CDR3 reads TGTGCCAGCAGCTTAGTTGGACAGATAAGCACAGATACGCAGTATTTT. Amino acid sequence: CASSLVGQISTDTQYF. Full variable domain (remainder filled in from reference TRBV7-2 and TRBJ2-3): GAGVSQSPSNKVTEKGKDVELRCDPISGHTALYWYRQSLGQGLEFLIYFQGNSAPDKSGLPSDRFSAERTGGSVSTLTIQRTQQEDSAVYLCASSLVGQISTDTQYFGPGTRLTVL.

CDR3 in DNA: TGTGCCAGCAGCGTAGTAATTGGCAGGGGGTCGCTCGCCTCTGGGGCCAACGTCCTGACTTTC. Protein: CASSVVIGRGSLASGANVLTF. This chain links TRBV9 with TRBJ2-6; 7 bases are a match to TRBD1. The germline V gene encodes CDR1 SGDLS and CDR2 YYNGEE. V gave up 0 bases and J gave up 0 bases; unmatched junction bases: 15. The CDR3 runs 21 residues.

About this clone: One junction end disagrees with the germline gene, perhaps due to a read error. The genes are TRBV13 and TRBJ2-3; TRBD1 might be the D (5 bases). The CDR3 sequence is 17 residues long. Germline CDR1 is PRHDT and CDR2 is FYEKMQ (reference sequence). In DNA, the CDR3 is TGTGCCAGCAGCATAGGCTCGACAGCGCATACTACAGATACGCAGTATTTT. It yields the protein CASSIGSTAHTTDTQYF. Variable domain in full (rest from reference TRBV13 and TRBJ2-3): AAGVIQSPRHLIKEKRETATLKCYPIPRHDTVYWYQQGPGQDPQFLISFYEKMQSDKGSIPDRFSAQQFSDYHSELNMSSLELGDSALYFCASSIGSTAHTTDTQYFGPGTRLTVL.

The chain couples TRBV18 to TRBJ2-3; D perhaps matches TRBD1 (5 bases). The germline gives CDR1 KGHSH, CDR2 LQKENI. This CDR3 spans 16 amino acids. The germline V and J ends were trimmed by 3 bases and 3 bases, with 16 bases remaining between them. The CDR3 region has the DNA TGTGCCAGCTCACCGATTCCGGCAGGGCCGACAGATACGCAGTATTTT. Its protein is CASSPIPAGPTDTQYF.

J is TRBJ1-2 and V is TRBV28; 7 bases map to TRBD1. The trim removed 4 bases at V and 5 bases at J, leaving 10 bases unmatched. The CDR3 contains 15 residues. The germline CDR1 and CDR2 sequences are MDHEN and SYDVKM. CDR3: CASSSEGALGYGYTF. DNA for the CDR3: TGTGCCAGCAGTTCTGAGGGGGCTTTGGGGTATGGCTACACCTTC.

The chain is built from TRBV29-1 and TRBJ1-1; no reliable D call. Germline V gives CDR1 SQVTM, CDR2 ANQGSEA. Trimming pared 4 bases from V and 1 base from J, leaving 7 bases between. The CDR3 runs to 12 residues. The CDR3 DNA sequence: TGCAGCGTTGTATCCGGGAACACTGAAGCTTTCTTT. It codes for CSVVSGNTEAFF.

This CDR3 is CASSSIGLAGAGELFF. The CDR3, as DNA: TGCGCCAGCAGCTCCATCGGGCTAGCGGGAGCTGGGGAGCTGTTTTTT. The chain uses TRBV5-1 and TRBJ2-2; 10 bases are a match to TRBD2. Germline V gene data show CDR1 as SGHRS and CDR2 as YFSETQ. Losses at the gene ends were 3 bases for V and 8 bases for J; bases not matched to a gene: 10. The CDR3 sequence is 16 residues long.

V gene TRBV7-2 combines with J gene TRBJ2-5; possibly TRBD1 for D (6 bases). The germline V gene encodes CDR1 SGHTA and CDR2 FQGNSA. Trimming shortened V by 1 base and J by 7 bases, and 22 bases separated the two germline ends. CDR3 length equals 17 residues. CDR3 sequence (DNA): TGTGCCAGCAGCTTAGGGCCCGGCAGGGGTGCCCCAGGGACCCAGTACTTC. Protein: CASSLGPGRGAPGTQYF.

The rearrangement joins TRBV10-3 to TRBJ1-3; D is uncertain. This CDR3 has 13 residues. Germline CDR1 and CDR2: ENHRY and SYGVKD. V lost 10 bases, J lost 2 bases, and 12 bases lay in between. CDR3 in DNA: TGTGCCACCGCCAGCGCTACTGGAAACACCATATATTTT. It codes for CATASATGNTIYF.